This passage covers 11 T cell receptor beta chains from one sample sequenced in a study of T cells after yellow fever vaccination. TCRdb re-derived calls from the 5' RACE reads in MiXCR, one entry per CDR3 protein. Of some 420,000 distinct CDR3 sequences in the sample, around 19% are singletons; the top ten hold 18%. The material sequenced was PBMCs, taken before the yellow fever booster vaccination. Receptors were obtained from a young man who received the YFV17D yellow fever vaccine.

This clonotype was picked up a small number of times. The chain joins TRBV6-2 or TRBV6-3 to TRBJ1-5; no clear D. CDR1 MNHEY and CDR2 SVGEGT come from the germline V gene. The V gene lost 6 bases and the J gene lost 5 bases, with 8 bases spanning the gap. This CDR3 is 12 amino acids long. CDR3 DNA sequence: TGTGCCAGCAGCCCGATTGATCAGCCCCAGCATTTT. Translated, it gives CASSPIDQPQHF.

This clonotype was observed a handful of times. The chain combines TRBV6-4 with TRBJ2-2, with 8 positions matching TRBD1. The CDR3 has 13 amino acids. CDR1 is MRHNA and CDR2 is SNTAGT in the germline V gene. The V gene end was trimmed by 9 bases and the J gene end by 4 bases; junction bases not matched to a gene: 4. CDR3 sequence (DNA): TGTGCCAGTGGTGACAGGGGCACCGGGGAGCTGTTTTTT. Its translation is CASGDRGTGELFF.

The table lists this clonotype with a few counts. This chain uses TRBV7-2 with TRBJ2-1; either TRBD1 or TRBD2 may supply D (5 bases each). Germline CDR1 is SGHTA and CDR2 is FQGNSA. Between the trimmed V and J ends, which lost 8 bases and 0 bases, there was a span of 14 bases. The CDR3 sequence is 15 residues long. The CDR3 spells CASAPGLSSYNEQFF. In nucleotides, the CDR3 is TGTGCCAGCGCGCCGGGGCTAAGCTCCTACAATGAGCAGTTCTTC.

This chain connects TRBV11-2 to TRBJ2-4; D is unresolved. The CDR3 is made up of 17 amino acids. Trimming removed 0 bases at V and 0 bases at J, with 12 bases between. Germline CDR1 SGHAT, CDR2 FQNNGV. The CDR3 region has the DNA TGTGCCAGCAGCTTAGAGTTTAATGTGGTAGCCAAAAACATTCAGTACTTC. Protein: CASSLEFNVVAKNIQYF. Complete variable domain (other parts from reference TRBV11-2 and TRBJ2-4): EAGVAQSPRYKIIEKRQSVAFWCNPISGHATLYWYQQILGQGPKLLIQFQNNGVVDDSQLPKDRFSAERLKGVDSTLKIQPAKLEDSAVYLCASSLEFNVVAKNIQYFGAGTRLSVL.

This clonotype occurred a few times. V usage is TRBV20-1 and J usage is TRBJ1-3; D is ambiguous. Per the germline V gene, CDR1 is DFQATT and CDR2 is SNEGSKA (reference sequence). There are 15 residues in the CDR3. With 1 base removed from V and 0 bases from J, the gap between germline ends came to 10 bases. CDR3 sequence: CSARGGSFSGNTIYF. The DNA for the CDR3 is TGCAGTGCTAGAGGCGGCAGTTTCTCTGGAAACACCATATATTTT.

This clonotype has just a few counts. J is TRBJ1-4 and V is TRBV4-1; D is ambiguous. The CDR3 sequence is 16 residues long. CDR1 MGHRA and CDR2 YSYEKL come from the germline V gene. The V and J ends lost 1 base and 0 bases respectively, with 9 bases between them. The CDR3 reads CASSQGSIATNEKLFF. CDR3 DNA: TGCGCCAGCAGCCAAGGCAGTATTGCAACTAATGAAAAACTGTTTTTT.

The chain uses TRBV20-1 and TRBJ2-3; D tentatively fits TRBD1 or TRBD2 (5 bases each). This CDR3 region has 15 residues. Germline V lookup: CDR1 DFQATT, CDR2 SNEGSKA (reference sequence). Trimming removed 6 bases at V and 1 base at J, with 17 bases between. CDR3 loop: CSASGRARGTDTQYF. The CDR3 DNA reads as TGCAGTGCAAGCGGCAGGGCTCGGGGCACAGATACGCAGTATTTT.

The V call is TRBV6-5, the J call TRBJ2-5, with no clear D. Trimming left V 5 bases short and J 1 base short, with 8 bases between. Germline V gene data show CDR1 as MNHEY and CDR2 as SVGAGI. The CDR3 totals 13 residues. The DNA for the CDR3 is TGTGCCAGCAGTACCCACAGCCAAGAGACCCAGTACTTC. It specifies CASSTHSQETQYF.

This clonotype has just a few counts. V gene TRBV27 combines with J gene TRBJ2-7; D not certain. CDR3 length: 15 amino acids. Looked up from germline, CDR1 is MNHEY and CDR2 is SMNVEV (reference sequence). Between the trimmed V and J ends, which lost 0 bases and 2 bases, there was a span of 11 bases. In DNA form, the CDR3 reads TGTGCCAGCAGTTTATCTCCCCAGGCTACCTACGAGCAGTACTTC. It translates to CASSLSPQATYEQYF.

A few counts support this clonotype. The chain employs TRBV4-1 and TRBJ1-1, with D uncertain. The germline V gene encodes CDR1 MGHRA and CDR2 YSYEKL. V shed 0 bases and J shed 4 bases, with 9 bases lying between them. This CDR3 comprises 14 residues. The CDR3 region has the DNA TGCGCCAGCAGCCAAGAAGGTCTATTCACTGAAGCTTTCTTT. Encoded protein: CASSQEGLFTEAFF.

This clonotype was seen more than once but under ten times. V gene TRBV7-3 combines with J gene TRBJ2-1; 12 nucleotides align to TRBD2. Unmatched junction bases numbered 4, after V lost 5 bases and J lost 5 bases. The CDR3 has 15 residues. The germline gives CDR1 SGHTA, CDR2 FQGTGA. CDR3 amino acids: CASSPTSGGHNEQFF. The CDR3 DNA reads as TGTGCCAGCAGCCCTACTAGCGGGGGGCACAATGAGCAGTTCTTC.